The clone carrying this T cell receptor beta chain was seen only a few times. Its specificity is not known. CD45RO-negative cells were positively selected for CCR7, leaving out terminally differentiated effector memory CD45RA+ cells. This record belongs to a study of shared clonotypes between healthy human individuals. About the research overall: Per-donor plates numbered three CD4 naive, three CD4 memory, two CD8 naive and one CD8 memory. Whole-study results and caveats: Between a handful of donors, naive CD4 clonotypes were shared at a level of around 4.9%. Large sequencing depth failed to make sorted-subset sequencing complete, rarefaction showed.

Profiled with immunoSEQ multiplex PCR; TCRdb holds only in-frame clones, not every one. The sample holds about 2.2 million clones, around 93% seen once. With V trimmed by 4 bases and J by 3 bases, 2 bases remained unmatched. Germline loops: CDR1 MNHEY, CDR2 SMNVEV (reference sequence). This CDR3 is 13 amino acids long. Sequencing was done on a sample of naive CD8+ T cells from PBMCs. The genes are TRBV27 and TRBJ1-2; TRBD1 matches 7 bases. The TCR sequence derives from a man between 18 and 35 years old in good health. Some clones in this sample may be carry-over from other donors' samples. CDR3 nucleotides: TGTGCCAGCAGTTCCACAGGGGACTATGGCTACACCTTC. Its translation is CASSSTGDYGYTF.